These 9 T cell receptor beta chains share one sample of origin, sequenced in a study of shared clonotypes between healthy human individuals. Libraries were prepared by immunoSEQ multiplex PCR; TCRdb keeps only in-frame clonotypes and omits some of them. The data show hundreds of thousands of clones, about 74% seen once. The sequencing sample was made of memory CD4+ T cells sorted from blood. The subset: CD45RA-negative fraction. These receptors were obtained from a woman aged 25 to 39 in good health.

The chain uses TRBV15 and TRBJ2-1, with D unclear. Per the germline V gene, CDR1 is LNHNV and CDR2 is YYDKDF (reference sequence). V was pared by 8 bases and J by 2 bases, with 19 bases between. This CDR3 is 16 amino acids long. The CDR3 coding sequence is TGTGCCACCTCTGGGTCCGGGCGTCGGACCTACAATGAGCAGTTCTTC. Its protein product is CATSGSGRRTYNEQFF.

The chain joins TRBV28 to TRBJ2-1; D remains unclear. Trimming cost V 6 bases and J 10 bases, with 19 bases left between them. CDR1 and CDR2 (germline): MDHEN, SYDVKM. This CDR3 spans 14 amino acids. The CDR3 loop is CASRASNVGSEQFF. DNA for the CDR3: TGTGCCAGCAGAGCGAGTAACGTGGGGTCCGAGCAGTTCTTC.

The table lists this clone with many counts. The V gene is TRBV6-1, the J gene TRBJ1-2; TRBD1 might be the D (6 bases). Between the trimmed V and J ends, which lost 11 bases and 2 bases, there was a span of 15 bases. Germline V gene data show CDR1 as MNHNS and CDR2 as SASEGT. This CDR3 is 13 amino acids long. CDR3 residues: CAPAPGHNYGYTF. In nucleotides, the CDR3 is TGTGCCCCCGCCCCGGGACACAACTATGGCTACACCTTC.

The chain uses TRBV7-2 and TRBJ2-7; perhaps D is TRBD1 or TRBD2 (5 bases each). The CDR3 is made up of 15 amino acids. Trimming removed 4 bases at V and 7 bases at J, with 20 bases between. Germline V CDR1 and CDR2: SGHTA, FQGNSA. CDR3 loop: CASSSSWGIEREQYF. The CDR3 coding sequence is TGTGCCAGCAGCTCCTCCTGGGGGATTGAACGAGAGCAGTACTTC.

The chain carries TRBV19 and TRBJ1-5; TRBD1 is a possible D gene (6 bases). The CDR3 is 17 amino acids. The ends were cut back, 5 bases at V and 7 bases at J, with 24 bases in the middle. The germline V gene has CDR1 LNHDA and CDR2 SQIVND (reference sequence). The CDR3 region is CASSLGGSYRVAQPQHF. DNA for the CDR3: TGTGCCAGTAGTCTCGGAGGTTCATACAGGGTGGCCCAGCCCCAGCATTTT.

This chain links TRBV7-3 with TRBJ2-7; 9 positions match TRBD2. With V trimmed by 2 bases and J by 2 bases, 4 bases remained unmatched. CDR1 is SGHTA, CDR2 FQGTGA, per germline. The CDR3 runs 15 residues. CDR3 loop: CASSLASGKAYEQYF. DNA for the CDR3: TGTGCCAGCAGCTTAGCTAGCGGGAAAGCCTACGAGCAGTACTTC.

This chain links TRBV5-1 with TRBJ2-1; unclear D gene. CDR3 size: 13 residues. The germline V gene encodes CDR1 SGHRS and CDR2 YFSETQ. The ends were cut back, 3 bases at V and 11 bases at J, with 15 bases in the middle. In DNA, the CDR3 is TGCGCCAGCAGCTCTCGGGTCAGAGAAAAGCAGTTCTTC. This sequence encodes CASSSRVREKQFF.

For the CDR3, the DNA is TGTGCCAGCAGCCTGAGGGGTTGGCGGGAGGGCCGCGAGCAGTACTTC. Encoded protein: CASSLRGWREGREQYF. The chain couples TRBV7-3 to TRBJ2-7, with TRBD2 matching 9 bases. Trimming at V came to 5 bases and at J to 6 bases, leaving 14 bases not matched to a gene. Germline CDR1 reads SGHTA; CDR2 reads FQGTGA. This CDR3 contains 16 residues. The whole variable domain, filled in from reference TRBV7-3 and TRBJ2-7, reads GAGVSQTPSNKVTEKGKYVELRCDPISGHTALYWYRQSLGQGPEFLIYFQGTGAADDSGLPNDRFFAVRPEGSVSTLKIQRTERGDSAVYLCASSLRGWREGREQYFGPGTRLTVT.

The chain joins TRBV2 to TRBJ1-5; 9 nucleotides match TRBD1. Trimming took 4 bases from V and 4 from J; bases not matched to a gene: 2. CDR3 size: 14 residues. Germline assignment: CDR1 SNHLY and CDR2 FYNNEI. DNA of the CDR3: TGTGCCAGCAGTGGAGGACAGGGGAATCAGCCCCAGCATTTT. It is translated as CASSGGQGNQPQHF.